Below, one TCR beta chain is given with its context. The entry originates in a study of blood T cell repertoires in COVID-19. Only in-frame clones appear in the TCRdb table, and some are missing; sequencing was by immunoSEQ multiplex PCR. Of 250,000 to 300,000 clones in the sample, approximately 90% were seen once. From germline, CDR1 is SGHTS and CDR2 YDEGEE. Deletions cut 6 bases from V and 9 bases from J, with 16 bases between. The length of the CDR3 is 13 residues. This TCR was recovered from a woman between 45 and 65 years old with COVID-19, enrolled during active disease. The V gene is TRBV5-8, the J gene TRBJ2-1; no definite D call. Sample: peripheral blood. CDR3 sequence: CASKVGNSREQFF. DNA for the CDR3: TGTGCCAGCAAGGTCGGAAACAGTCGTGAGCAGTTCTTC.